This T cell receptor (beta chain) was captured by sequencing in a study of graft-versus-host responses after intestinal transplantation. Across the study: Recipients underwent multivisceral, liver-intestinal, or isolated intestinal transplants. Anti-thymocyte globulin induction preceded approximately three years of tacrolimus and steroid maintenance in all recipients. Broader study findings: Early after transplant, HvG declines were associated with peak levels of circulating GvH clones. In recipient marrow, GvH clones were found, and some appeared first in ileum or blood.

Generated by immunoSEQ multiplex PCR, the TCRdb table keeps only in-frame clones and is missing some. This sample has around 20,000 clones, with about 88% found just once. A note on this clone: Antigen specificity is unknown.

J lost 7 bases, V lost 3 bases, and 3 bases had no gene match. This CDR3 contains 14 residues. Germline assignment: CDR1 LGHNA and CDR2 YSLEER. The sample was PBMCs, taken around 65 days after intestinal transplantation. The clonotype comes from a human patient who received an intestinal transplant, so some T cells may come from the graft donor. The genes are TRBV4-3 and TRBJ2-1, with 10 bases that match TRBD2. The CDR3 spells CASSHNSGGNEQFF. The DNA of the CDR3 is TGCGCCAGCAGCCATAATAGCGGGGGGAATGAGCAGTTCTTC.